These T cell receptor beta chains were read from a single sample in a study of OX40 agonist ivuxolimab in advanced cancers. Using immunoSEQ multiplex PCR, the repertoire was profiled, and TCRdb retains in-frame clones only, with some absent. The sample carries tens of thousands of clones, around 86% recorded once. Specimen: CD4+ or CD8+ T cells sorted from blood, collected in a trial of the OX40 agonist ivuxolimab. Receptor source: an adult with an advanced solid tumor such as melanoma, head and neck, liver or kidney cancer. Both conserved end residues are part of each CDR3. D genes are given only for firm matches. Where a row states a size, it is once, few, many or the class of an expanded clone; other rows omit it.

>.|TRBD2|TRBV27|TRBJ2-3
CASRRGTSGTDTQYF
TGTGCCAGCAGGCGAGGGACTAGCGGCACAGATACGCAGTATTTT
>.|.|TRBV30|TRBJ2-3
CASQAGTDTQYF
TGTGCCTCCCAAGCCGGCACAGATACGCAGTATTTT
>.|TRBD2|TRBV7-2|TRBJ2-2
CASTWDYNTGELFF
TGTGCCAGCACCTGGGACTACAACACCGGGGAGCTGTTTTTT
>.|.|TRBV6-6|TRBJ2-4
CASSFQKNIQYF
TGTGCCAGCAGTTTTCAGAAAAACATTCAGTACTTC
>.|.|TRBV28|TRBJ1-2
CASRLSSGYTF
TGTGCCAGCCGCCTCTCGTCAGGCTACACCTTC
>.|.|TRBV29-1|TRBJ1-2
CSVGTGTYGYTF
TGCAGCGTTGGAACAGGGACCTATGGCTACACCTTC
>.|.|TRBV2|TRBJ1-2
CASSAAGTQGYTF
TGTGCCAGCAGTGCCGCCGGGACACAAGGCTACACCTTC
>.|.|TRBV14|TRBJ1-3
CASSHEDTIYF
TGTGCCAGCAGCCACGAGGACACCATATATTTT
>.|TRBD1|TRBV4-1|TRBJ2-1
CASNDRGHEQFF
TGCGCCAGCAATGACAGGGGTCATGAGCAGTTCTTC
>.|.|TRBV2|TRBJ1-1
CASSGALGSTEAFF
TGTGCCAGCAGTGGGGCCTTGGGAAGCACTGAAGCTTTCTTT
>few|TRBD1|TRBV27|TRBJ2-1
CASSLSGQGKNEQFF
TGTGCCAGCAGTTTATCGGGACAGGGTAAGAATGAGCAGTTCTTC
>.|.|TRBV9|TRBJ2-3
CASSVRTNTDTQYF
TGTGCCAGCAGCGTAAGAACTAACACAGATACGCAGTATTTT
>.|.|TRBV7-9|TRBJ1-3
CASSLGDYGNTIYF
TGTGCCAGCAGCTTGGGGGATTACGGAAACACCATATATTTT
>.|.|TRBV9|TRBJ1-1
CASSVGGSYTEAFF
TGTGCCAGCAGCGTAGGGGGCAGTTACACTGAAGCTTTCTTT
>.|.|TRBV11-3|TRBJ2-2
CASSLVQTGELFF
TGTGCCAGCAGCCTAGTCCAGACCGGGGAGCTGTTTTTT
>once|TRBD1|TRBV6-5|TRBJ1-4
CASSSTGDKLFF
TGTGCCAGCAGTTCGACAGGGGACAAACTGTTTTTT
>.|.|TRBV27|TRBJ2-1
CASSFRLGGIDNEQFF
TGTGCCAGCAGTTTCCGGCTTGGAGGGATAGACAATGAGCAGTTCTTC
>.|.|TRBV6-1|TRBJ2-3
CASSRGDTQYF
TGTGCCAGCAGTCGTGGGGATACGCAGTATTTT
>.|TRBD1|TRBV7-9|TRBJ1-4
CASSSVRGQGEKLFF
TGTGCCAGCAGCTCCGTGAGGGGGCAGGGAGAAAAACTGTTTTTT
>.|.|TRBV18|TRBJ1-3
CASSQNGGRRRDTIYF
TGTGCCAGCTCCCAGAATGGGGGTCGACGGCGGGACACCATATATTTT
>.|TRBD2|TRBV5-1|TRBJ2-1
CASSLVAAGGIYEQFF
TGCGCCAGCAGCTTGGTCGCAGCGGGGGGTATCTATGAGCAGTTCTTC
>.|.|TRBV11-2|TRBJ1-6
CASTAYTGNSPLHF
TGTGCCAGCACCGCCTATACAGGGAATTCACCCCTCCACTTT
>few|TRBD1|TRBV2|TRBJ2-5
CASNPRTGQETQYF
TGTGCCAGCAACCCCCGGACAGGGCAAGAGACCCAGTACTTC
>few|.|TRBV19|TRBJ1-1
CASSGRGSTEAFF
TGTGCCAGTAGTGGCAGGGGATCCACTGAAGCTTTCTTT
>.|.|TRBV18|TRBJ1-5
CASSPEGNNQPQHF
TGTGCCAGCTCACCAGAGGGCAACAATCAGCCCCAGCATTTT
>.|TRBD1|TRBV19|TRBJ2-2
CASRTGTGNTGELFF
TGTGCCAGTAGAACCGGGACAGGGAACACCGGGGAGCTGTTTTTT
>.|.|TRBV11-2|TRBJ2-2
CASSLGLREELFF
TGTGCCAGCAGCTTAGGGCTTAGAGAGGAGCTGTTTTTT
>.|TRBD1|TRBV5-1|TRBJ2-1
CASSQAPGQAMNEQFF
TGCGCCAGCAGCCAGGCCCCGGGACAGGCGATGAATGAGCAGTTCTTC
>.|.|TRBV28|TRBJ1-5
CASSLWWSRVLSDQPQHF
TGTGCCAGCAGTTTATGGTGGAGCAGGGTATTGTCAGATCAGCCCCAGCATTTT